The clone carrying this T cell receptor (beta chain) showed up many times. The target antigen is unknown. Authors of the study amplified TCR beta CDR3 regions from RNA transcripts. First-round RT-PCR of the TCR CDR3 relied on the HTBI primer set. One entry per CDR3 protein results from TCRdb running MiXCR on the multiplex PCR reads. The table lists under 250,000 distinct CDR3 sequences, approximately 17% of them singletons. These data are taken from a study of T cells in Graves' hyperthyroidism and ophthalmopathy. The study's findings and limits: A model of 13 V-J pairs discriminated ophthalmopathy from stable hyperthyroidism.

Diagnosis rested on symptoms, serum thyroxine and TRAb, thyroid ultrasound, and orbital computed tomography. V gave up 6 bases and J gave up 4 bases, with 17 bases separating them. The V gene's germline CDR1 is SNHLY and CDR2 FYNNEI. CDR3 length: 15 amino acids. This clonotype was sampled from a man aged 45-65 years with Graves' hyperthyroidism. This chain joins TRBV2 and TRBJ2-3; D is perhaps TRBD2 (5 bases). Material: blood. CDR3 DNA sequence: TGTGCCAGCAGGATTCGCCTGAGGGCATCAGATACGCAGTATTTT. This translates into CASRIRLRASDTQYF.